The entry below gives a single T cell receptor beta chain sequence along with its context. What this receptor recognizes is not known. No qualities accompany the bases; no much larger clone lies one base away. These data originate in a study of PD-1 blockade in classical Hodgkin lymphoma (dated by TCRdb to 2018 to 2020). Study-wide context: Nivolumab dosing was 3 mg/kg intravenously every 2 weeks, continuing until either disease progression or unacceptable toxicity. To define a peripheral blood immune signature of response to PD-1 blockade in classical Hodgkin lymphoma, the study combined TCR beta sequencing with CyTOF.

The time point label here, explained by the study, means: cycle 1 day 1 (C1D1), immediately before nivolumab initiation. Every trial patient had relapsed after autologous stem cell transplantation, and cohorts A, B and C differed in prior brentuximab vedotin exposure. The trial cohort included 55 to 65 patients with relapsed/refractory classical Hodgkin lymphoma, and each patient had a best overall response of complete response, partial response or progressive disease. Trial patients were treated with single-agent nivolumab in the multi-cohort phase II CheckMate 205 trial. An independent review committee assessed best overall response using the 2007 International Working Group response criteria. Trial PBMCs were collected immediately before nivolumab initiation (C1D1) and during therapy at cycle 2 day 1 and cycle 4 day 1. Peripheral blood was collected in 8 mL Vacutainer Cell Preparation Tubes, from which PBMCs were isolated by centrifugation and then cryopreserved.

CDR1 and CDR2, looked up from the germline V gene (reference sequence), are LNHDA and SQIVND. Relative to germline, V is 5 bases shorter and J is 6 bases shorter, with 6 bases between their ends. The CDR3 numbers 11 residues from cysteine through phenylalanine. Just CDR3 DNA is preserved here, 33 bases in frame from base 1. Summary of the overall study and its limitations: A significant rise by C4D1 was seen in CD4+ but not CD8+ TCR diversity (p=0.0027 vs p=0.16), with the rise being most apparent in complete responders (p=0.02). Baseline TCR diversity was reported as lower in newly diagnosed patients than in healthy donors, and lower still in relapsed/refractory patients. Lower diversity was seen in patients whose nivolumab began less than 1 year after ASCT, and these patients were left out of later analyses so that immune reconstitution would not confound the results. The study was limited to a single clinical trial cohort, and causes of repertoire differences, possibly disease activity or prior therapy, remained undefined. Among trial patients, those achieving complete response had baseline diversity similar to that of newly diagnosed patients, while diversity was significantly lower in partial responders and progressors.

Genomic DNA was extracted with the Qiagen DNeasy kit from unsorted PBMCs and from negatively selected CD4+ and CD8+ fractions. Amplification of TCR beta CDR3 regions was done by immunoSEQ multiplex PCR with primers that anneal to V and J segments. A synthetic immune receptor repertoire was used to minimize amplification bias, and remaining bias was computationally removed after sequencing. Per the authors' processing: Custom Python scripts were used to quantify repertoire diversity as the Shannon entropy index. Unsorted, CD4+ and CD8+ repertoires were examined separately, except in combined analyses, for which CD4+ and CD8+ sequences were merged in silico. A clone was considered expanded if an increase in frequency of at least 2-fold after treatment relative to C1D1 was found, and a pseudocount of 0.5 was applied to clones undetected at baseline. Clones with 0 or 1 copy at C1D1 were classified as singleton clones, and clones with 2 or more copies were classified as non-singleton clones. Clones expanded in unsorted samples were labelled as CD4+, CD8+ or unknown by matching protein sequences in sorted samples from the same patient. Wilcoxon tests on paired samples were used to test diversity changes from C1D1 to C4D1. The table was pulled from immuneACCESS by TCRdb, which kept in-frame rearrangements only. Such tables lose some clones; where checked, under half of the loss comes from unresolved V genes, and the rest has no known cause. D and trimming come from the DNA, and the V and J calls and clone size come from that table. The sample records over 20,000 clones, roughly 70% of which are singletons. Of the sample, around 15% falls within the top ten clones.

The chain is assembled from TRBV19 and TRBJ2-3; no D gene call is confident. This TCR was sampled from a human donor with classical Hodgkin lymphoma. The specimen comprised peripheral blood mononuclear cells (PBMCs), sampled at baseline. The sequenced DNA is TGTGCCAGTAGTCAAGTGGATACGCAGTATTTT. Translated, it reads CASSQVDTQYF.